This T cell receptor beta chain was profiled in a study of blood T cells in healthy people across ages. The V end lost 3 bases, the J end lost 9 bases, and 8 bases lay between the germline ends. This CDR3 contains 11 residues. Germline V lookup: CDR1 MDHEN, CDR2 SYDVKM. The second PCR ran about 6 to 11 cycles with a sample-barcoded 5' primer and J-beta primers. Each CDR3 protein is one row after TCRdb ran MiXCR on the 5' RACE reads. In the table there are over 950,000 distinct CDR3 sequences, more than 30% of which are singletons. The material sequenced was blood. The rearrangement joins TRBV28 to TRBJ1-2; no definite D call. The origin of this receptor is a man between 18 and 29 years old in good health. CDR3 nucleotide sequence: TGTGCCAGCAGTTTTAAGGGAAGCTACACCTTC. Translation: CASSFKGSYTF.